What follows is one TCR beta chain and its context. What it binds is not known. CDR3 length equals 13 residues. CDR1 DFQATT and CDR2 SNEGSKA come from the germline V gene (reference sequence). V was shortened by 3 bases and J by 4 bases, with 10 bases between the two germline ends. TCRdb fed the RT-PCR reads into MiXCR, producing one record per CDR3 protein. The sample gives about 650,000 distinct CDR3 sequences, 15% to 19% of which show up once; roughly 12% is in the top ten. These data come from a study of response to subunit inactivated influenza vaccine. General observations from the study: Seasonal influenza vaccination, on each occasion, was suggested by the authors to recruit few new T cells.

The TCR was taken from a man over 45 who received an inactivated influenza vaccine. This chain joins TRBV20-1 and TRBJ1-5; D is ambiguous. Source: PBMCs from blood, taken roughly 13 days after vaccination. The CDR3 nucleotides read TGCAGTGCTAGCGGGAGGGCGAATCAGCCCCAGCATTTT. It translates to CSASGRANQPQHF.